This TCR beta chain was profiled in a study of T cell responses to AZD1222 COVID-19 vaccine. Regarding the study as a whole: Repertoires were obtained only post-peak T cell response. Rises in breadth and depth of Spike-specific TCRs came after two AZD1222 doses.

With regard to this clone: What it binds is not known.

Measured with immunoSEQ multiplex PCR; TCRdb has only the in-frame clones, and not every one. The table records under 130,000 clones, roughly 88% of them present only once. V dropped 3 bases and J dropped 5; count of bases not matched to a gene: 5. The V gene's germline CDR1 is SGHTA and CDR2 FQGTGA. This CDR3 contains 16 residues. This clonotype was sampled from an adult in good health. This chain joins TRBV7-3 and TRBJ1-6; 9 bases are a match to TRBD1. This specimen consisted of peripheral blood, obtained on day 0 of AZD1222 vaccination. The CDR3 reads CASSLTGGDNNSPLHF. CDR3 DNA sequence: TGTGCCAGCAGCTTGACAGGGGGGGATAATAATTCACCCCTCCACTTT.